This TCR beta chain was documented in a study of T cells after yellow fever vaccination (dated by TCRdb to between 2018 and 2020). Looking at the study overall: The SMART-Seq v4 Ultra Low Input RNA kit was used to prepare libraries from fractions with low cell numbers. To follow T-cell clones before and after primary and booster YFV17D yellow fever vaccination, bulk TCR alpha and beta repertoires were sequenced over time. Two healthy male donors, one aged 18 to 30 and one aged 30 to 40 years, made up the cohort. Bulk PBMC replicates and cell subsets were isolated from blood drawn at multiple timepoints before and after both primary and secondary immunization.

TCR cDNA was synthesized by 5'RACE template switching, through which a universal primer site and unique molecular identifiers were introduced. Priming for cDNA synthesis came from both the TCR alpha and TCR beta constant segments. Two PCR steps were used to amplify libraries, with sample barcodes and sequencing adapters being added in the second step. Sequencing of libraries was performed on Illumina HiSeq 2500 (2x100 bp) or NovaSeq (2x150 bp). As for the authors' bioinformatics: MIGEC was used to demultiplex reads and collapse the reads into UMI consensus sequences, and MiXCR was used for V(D)J alignment. Vaccine-responding clonotypes were defined with edgeR using replicate PBMC samples, requiring FDR below 0.01 and a log2 fold change above 5 up to day 15. Each bulk clonotype was labeled CD4 or CD8 based on which sequenced repertoire, CD4 or CD8, contained the clonotype at higher abundance. TCRdb redid the processing of the public reads, applying fastp at Q25 and MiXCR, and retained in-frame beta chains. Rows matching on CDR3 protein sequence are summarized as one entry with the most common DNA and genes. The V and J calls were not made by the authors but by TCRdb's processing. Within this sample are nearly 550,000 distinct CDR3 sequences, with over 15% of them counted one time only. The ten top clones hold approximately 14% of the sample.

The sample's treatment or condition, from its label and the paper: live attenuated yellow fever vaccine strain. At every blood-draw timepoint, two biological replicates of bulk PBMCs were collected. A standard Ficoll-Paque protocol was used to isolate PBMCs from peripheral blood. RNA was extracted with TriZol from bulk PBMCs, CD4 and CD8 fractions, and dextramer-positive and dextramer-negative fractions. Study-wide conclusions, independent of this receptor: After the booster, most of the clones that had expanded following primary vaccination were detected again (just under 97% of CD4 and 80% to 90% of CD8), which suggests that memory was broadly maintained. Compared with the primary T-cell response, the secondary T-cell response was weaker but faster, peaking on day 5 rather than day 15. Because only a couple of donors were included in the study, the extent to which the findings can be generalized is limited. FACS-sorted repertoires could contain abundant contaminating clonotypes from the bulk population, so computational filtering was required. A small share of clonotypes was detected in both CD4 and CD8 compartments, with the overlap likely arising from convergent recombination.

Trimming removed 10 bases from V and 3 bases from J; the gene matches leave 10 bases unexplained. The germline V gene yields MNHEY for CDR1 and SVGEGT for CDR2. Reading from cysteine to phenylalanine, the CDR3 counts 14 amino acids. Here the CDR3 DNA is all that survives: 42 bases in frame from base 1. To note about this clonotype: Its target antigen remains unknown. Per-base quality was not reported, and no clone a single base away is much larger than it.

The sample was PBMCs, taken 15 days after the yellow fever booster vaccination. This TCR came from a man aged 30 to 45 who received the YFV17D yellow fever vaccine. This chain is built from TRBV6-2 or TRBV6-3 and TRBJ2-7; 9 central bases correspond to TRBD1. The DNA reads TGTGCCACCGACCGGGGGACAGGGCACTACGAGCAGTACTTC. Translated, it gives CATDRGTGHYEQYF.